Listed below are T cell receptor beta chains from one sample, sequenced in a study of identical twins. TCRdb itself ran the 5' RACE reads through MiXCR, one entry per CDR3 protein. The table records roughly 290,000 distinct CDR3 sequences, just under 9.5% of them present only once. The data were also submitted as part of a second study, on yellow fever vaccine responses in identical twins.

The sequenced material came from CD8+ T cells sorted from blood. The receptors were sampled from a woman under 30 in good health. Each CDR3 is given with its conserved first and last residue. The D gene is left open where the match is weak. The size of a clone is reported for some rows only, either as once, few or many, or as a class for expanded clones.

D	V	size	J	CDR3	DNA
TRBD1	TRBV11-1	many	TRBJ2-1	CASSSSGSQGAVYNEQFF	TGTGCCAGCAGCTCCTCTGGTTCGCAGGGGGCGGTGTACAATGAGCAGTTCTTC
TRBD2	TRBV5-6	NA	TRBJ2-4	CASSLAVGGGYIQYF	TGTGCCAGCAGCTTGGCCGTTGGGGGGGGGTACATTCAGTACTTC
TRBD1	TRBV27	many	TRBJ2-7	CASSLSRTGSHEQYF	TGTGCCAGCAGTTTATCCCGGACAGGGTCCCACGAGCAGTACTTC
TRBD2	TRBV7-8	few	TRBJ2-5	CASSLVLAGLQETQYF	TGTGCCAGCAGCTTAGTACTAGCGGGGCTCCAAGAGACCCAGTACTTC
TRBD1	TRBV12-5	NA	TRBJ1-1	CASQGAVTGTEAFF	TGTGCTAGCCAGGGGGCGGTAACAGGCACTGAAGCTTTCTTT
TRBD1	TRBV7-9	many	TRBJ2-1	CASSLEGGEQFF	TGTGCCAGCAGCTTAGAAGGGGGCGAGCAGTTCTTC
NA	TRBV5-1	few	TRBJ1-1	CASSLVAANTEAFF	TGCGCCAGCAGCTTGGTGGCGGCGAACACTGAAGCTTTCTTT
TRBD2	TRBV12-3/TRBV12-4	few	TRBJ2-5	CASSLAGGEETQYF	TGTGCCAGCAGCCTAGCGGGAGGGGAAGAGACCCAGTACTTC
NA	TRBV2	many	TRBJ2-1	CASRAHPNEQFF	TGTGCCAGCAGAGCCCACCCAAATGAGCAGTTCTTC
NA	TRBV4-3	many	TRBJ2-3	CASSQDPRWLANTDTQYF	TGCGCCAGCAGCCAAGATCCCCGGTGGCTAGCGAACACAGATACGCAGTATTTT
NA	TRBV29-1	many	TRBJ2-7	CSVEASDSSYEQYF	TGCAGCGTTGAAGCTAGCGATAGCTCCTACGAGCAGTACTTC
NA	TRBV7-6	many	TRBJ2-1	CASSETGALNEQFF	TGTGCCAGCAGCGAAACGGGAGCTCTAAATGAGCAGTTCTTC
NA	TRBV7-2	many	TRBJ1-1	CASSDAAGNTEAFF	TGTGCCAGCAGCGACGCCGCTGGGAACACTGAAGCTTTCTTT
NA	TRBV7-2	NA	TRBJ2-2	CASSFMGPLATGELFF	TGTGCCAGCAGCTTCATGGGTCCACTAGCCACCGGGGAGCTGTTTTTT
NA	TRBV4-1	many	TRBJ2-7	CASSHLGQDPSDEQYF	TGCGCCAGCAGCCACTTAGGACAAGACCCCTCCGACGAGCAGTACTTC
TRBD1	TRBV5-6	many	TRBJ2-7	CASSLQGVFDEQYF	TGTGCCAGCAGCCTACAGGGGGTCTTCGACGAGCAGTACTTC
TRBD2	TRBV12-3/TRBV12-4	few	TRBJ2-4	CASSLASSTSGSHKNIQYF	TGTGCCAGCAGTTTAGCATCGTCGACTAGCGGGAGCCACAAAAACATTCAGTACTTC
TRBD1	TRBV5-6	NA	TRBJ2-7	CASSSTGQHYEQYF	TGTGCCAGCAGCAGCACGGGACAGCACTACGAGCAGTACTTC
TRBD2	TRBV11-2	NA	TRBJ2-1	CASSSGTSGWGSYNEQFF	TGTGCCAGCAGCTCCGGGACTAGCGGTTGGGGCTCCTACAATGAGCAGTTCTTC
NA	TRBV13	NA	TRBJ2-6	CASSSRDSTSKINHGANVLTF	TGTGCCAGCAGCTCCCGGGACTCAACTTCCAAGATAAACCATGGGGCCAACGTCCTGACTTTC
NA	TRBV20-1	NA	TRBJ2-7	CSARDRTATYEQYF	TGCAGTGCTAGAGACCGGACAGCAACCTACGAGCAGTACTTC
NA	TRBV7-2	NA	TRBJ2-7	CASSLDELVFSYEQYF	TGTGCCAGCAGCTTAGACGAATTAGTGTTCTCCTACGAGCAGTACTTC
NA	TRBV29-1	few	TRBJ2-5	CSVAGEETQYF	TGCAGCGTTGCTGGTGAAGAGACCCAGTACTTC
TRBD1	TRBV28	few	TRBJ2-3	CASSSDRVGGTDTQYF	TGTGCCAGCAGTTCGGACAGGGTAGGGGGCACAGATACGCAGTATTTT
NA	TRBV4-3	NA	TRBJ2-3	CASSQGAGAVGVSTDTQYF	TGCGCCAGCAGCCAAGGGGCTGGGGCAGTCGGGGTGAGCACAGATACGCAGTATTTT
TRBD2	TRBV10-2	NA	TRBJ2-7	CASSEKGTSGLAYEQYF	TGCGCCAGCAGTGAGAAGGGGACTAGCGGGTTGGCCTACGAGCAGTACTTC
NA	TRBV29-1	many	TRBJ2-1	CSVAWGVNEQFF	TGCAGCGTTGCTTGGGGGGTAAATGAGCAGTTCTTC
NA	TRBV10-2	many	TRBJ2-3	CASSESGHSTDTQYF	TGCGCCAGCAGTGAGTCGGGACACAGCACAGATACGCAGTATTTT
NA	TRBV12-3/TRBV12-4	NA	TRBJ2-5	CASGSPVGTQYF	TGTGCCAGCGGATCCCCCGTCGGGACCCAGTACTTC
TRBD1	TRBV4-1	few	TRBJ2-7	CASSQTTGQGYEQYF	TGCGCCAGCAGCCAGACCACGGGACAGGGCTACGAGCAGTACTTC
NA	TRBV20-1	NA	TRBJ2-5	CSASGMETQYF	TGCAGTGCTAGTGGGATGGAGACCCAGTACTTC
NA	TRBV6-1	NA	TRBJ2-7	CASSEPLYEQYF	TGTGCCAGCAGTGAACCACTCTACGAGCAGTACTTC
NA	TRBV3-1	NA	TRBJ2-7	CASSQDASATYEQYF	TGTGCCAGCAGCCAAGATGCTAGCGCTACCTACGAGCAGTACTTC
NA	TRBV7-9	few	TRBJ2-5	CASSFADQETQYF	TGTGCCAGCAGCTTTGCGGACCAAGAGACCCAGTACTTC
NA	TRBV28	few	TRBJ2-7	CASSYPGIESKAPPSYEQYF	TGTGCCAGCAGTTATCCGGGGATCGAATCCAAGGCCCCCCCATCCTACGAGCAGTACTTC
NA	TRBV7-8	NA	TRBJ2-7	CASSSTGLHYEQYF	TGTGCCAGCAGCTCAACCGGACTCCACTACGAGCAGTACTTC
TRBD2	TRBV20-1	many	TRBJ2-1	CSARDPGLAGLNEQFF	TGCAGTGCTAGAGATCCGGGACTAGCGGGCCTCAATGAGCAGTTCTTC
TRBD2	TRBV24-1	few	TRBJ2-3	CATSDFQPREDFTDTQYF	TGTGCCACCAGTGATTTCCAGCCGCGGGAGGATTTTACAGATACGCAGTATTTT
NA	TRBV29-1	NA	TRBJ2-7	CSVRSPGSYEQYF	TGCAGCGTCCGGAGCCCTGGGTCCTACGAGCAGTACTTC